This TCR beta chain was sequenced in a study of T cell repertoires in ileal Crohn's disease. Profiling relied on immunoSEQ multiplex PCR, and the TCRdb table lists in-frame clones only, not all of them. This table holds approximately 16,000 clones, roughly 90% found once. Time point reported: inflamed ileum from the surgical specimen. CDR1 SGDLS and CDR2 YYNGEE come from the germline V gene. The trim removed 2 bases at V and 5 bases at J, leaving 5 bases unmatched. The CDR3 length is 15 residues. This receptor was taken from an adult with Crohn's disease. The sequenced material came from ileal tissue. The chain carries TRBV9 and TRBJ2-3, with 10 bases aligning to TRBD1. The CDR3 spells CASSVRDRGVDTQYF. The CDR3, as DNA: TGTGCCAGCAGCGTCCGGGACAGGGGCGTAGATACGCAGTATTTT.